This T cell receptor beta chain emerged from a study of blood T cell repertoires in COVID-19. Study in general: COVID-19 samples collected from the United States, Italy and Spain covered acute and convalescent phases. Sample material is recorded as cDNA or gDNA derived from T cells, B-cell-depleted T cells, or PBMCs.

As originally analysed: Researchers report that nucleated cell counts were estimated from reference gene primer amplification. Repertoires were generated with immunoSEQ multiplex PCR, while TCRdb's copy carries only in-frame clones and drops some. V and J calls and clone size are as listed in that table; D and trimming were resolved from the DNA. Of about 260,000 clones in the sample, about four fifths were seen once. This CDR3 is built from 14 residues. CDR1 is SGHTA and CDR2 is FQGTGA in the germline V gene. V was pared by 2 bases and J by 8 bases, with 13 bases between. This receptor was identified in a middle-aged woman who had recovered from COVID-19. Material for sequencing was peripheral blood. The chain uses TRBV7-3 and TRBJ2-1, with a possible D match to TRBD2 (5 bases). CDR3 region: CASSLRASLDEQFF. CDR3 DNA: TGTGCCAGCAGCTTACGAGCTAGCCTAGATGAGCAGTTCTTC.